This T cell receptor (beta chain) was sequenced during a study of cytomegalovirus exposure and HLA in healthy donors. The germline V gene has CDR1 GTSNPN and CDR2 SVGIG (reference sequence). V lost 0 bases and J 0 bases, leaving 18 bases between the germline ends. This CDR3 contains 18 residues. The PCR made use of 60 Vbeta and 13 Jbeta primers. Some clones are missing from TCRdb's copy, which holds only in-frame ones; the method was immunoSEQ multiplex PCR. The data contain over 150,000 clones, 75% to 85% of them singletons. The sequencing sample was made of PBMCs. The sequence was collected from a male donor in good health and CMV-seropositive. The rearrangement uses TRBV30 and TRBJ2-4, with D perhaps TRBD1 (6 bases). The CDR3 sequence: CAWSVKQGTPLAKNIQYF. The CDR3 DNA reads as TGTGCCTGGAGTGTAAAACAGGGTACCCCTTTAGCCAAAAACATTCAGTACTTC.